The 16 T cell receptor beta chains reported below all come from one sample, sequenced in a study of technical replicates of blood from a few donors. TCRdb keeps only in-frame clones here, not all; method: immunoSEQ multiplex PCR. The sample holds some 57,000 clones, almost 97% seen once. Sequences were obtained from T cells isolated from PBMCs. The receptor set was obtained from a human donor in good health.

The chain recombines TRBV25-1 with TRBJ1-1; a weak D match, TRBD1 (6 bases). CDR3 size: 14 residues. Germline V lookup: CDR1 MGHDK, CDR2 SYGVNS. Trimming left V 2 bases short and J 4 bases short, with 11 bases between. The CDR3, as DNA: TGTGCCAGCAGTGAAAACGCAGGGGTCACTGAAGCTTTCTTT. Its translation: CASSENAGVTEAFF.

The chain is built from TRBV5-4 and TRBJ2-5; a weak D match, TRBD2 (6 bases). Germline CDR1 is SGHNT and CDR2 is YYREEE (reference sequence). The V end was cut by 0 bases, the J end by 5 bases, with 11 bases between. The CDR3 is 14 residues long. Here the CDR3 reads CASSLGSSVETQYF. Written as DNA, the CDR3 is TGTGCCAGCAGCTTGGGATCTAGCGTGGAGACCCAGTACTTC.

The chain has TRBV25-1 and TRBJ1-4; TRBD1 might be the D (5 bases). Trimming removed 3 bases at V and 5 bases at J, with 19 bases between. This CDR3 spans 17 amino acids. The V gene's germline CDR1 is MGHDK and CDR2 SYGVNS. CDR3 sequence (DNA): TGTGCCAGCAGTGATAGAAGGGGAATCGGCCTAAATGAAAAACTGTTTTTT. Protein sequence: CASSDRRGIGLNEKLFF. Full variable domain (remainder filled in from reference TRBV25-1 and TRBJ1-4): EADIYQTPRYLVIGTGKKITLECSQTMGHDKMYWYQQDPGMELHLIHYSYGVNSTEKGDLSSESTVSRIRTEHFPLTLESARPSHTSQYLCASSDRRGIGLNEKLFFGSGTQLSVL.

The rearrangement links TRBV9 to TRBJ1-1; D uncertain. From germline, CDR1 is SGDLS and CDR2 YYNGEE. V was shortened by 0 bases and J by 6 bases, with 9 bases between the two germline ends. The CDR3 length is 13 residues. In DNA, the CDR3 is TGTGCCAGCAGCGTAGTAATGCAGGCTGAAGCTTTCTTT. It is translated as CASSVVMQAEAFF. The full variable domain, with the rest looked up from reference TRBV9 and TRBJ1-1, is DSGVTQTPKHLITATGQRVTLRCSPRSGDLSVYWYQQSLDQGLQFLIQYYNGEERAKGNILERFSAQQFPDLHSELNLSSLELGDSALYFCASSVVMQAEAFFGQGTRLTVV.

The V gene is TRBV9, the J gene TRBJ2-1; 7 bases are a match to TRBD1. Trimming cost V 7 bases and J 8 bases; bases outside gene matches: 15. The CDR3 has 15 amino acids. Germline V gene sequence: CDR1 SGDLS, CDR2 YYNGEE. The CDR3 sequence: CASSLRGTELHEQFF. CDR3 DNA sequence: TGTGCCAGCTCCCTCAGGGGGACAGAATTACATGAGCAGTTCTTC.

V and J are TRBV5-1 and TRBJ2-7; TRBD1 might be the D (5 bases). Germline CDR1 and CDR2: SGHRS and YFSETQ. The V and J ends lost 1 base and 4 bases respectively, with 21 bases between them. CDR3 length: 17 residues. The CDR3 region has the DNA TGCGCCAGCAGCTTGCGAACAGGACCGAAGGGAAATTACGAGCAGTACTTC. Its translation: CASSLRTGPKGNYEQYF.

This chain uses TRBV5-1 with TRBJ2-7, with TRBD2 identical over 15 bases. V trimming: 4 bases; J trimming: 3 bases; junction bases outside the gene matches: 8. CDR1 is SGHRS, CDR2 YFSETQ, per germline. This CDR3 has 17 residues. CDR3 loop: CASSPGLAGGPDYEQYF. CDR3 in DNA: TGCGCCAGCAGCCCGGGACTAGCGGGAGGTCCAGACTACGAGCAGTACTTC.

The V call is TRBV27, the J call TRBJ1-4, with D maybe TRBD1 (5 bases). Germline CDR1 MNHEY, CDR2 SMNVEV (reference sequence). The CDR3 consists of 16 residues. The ends were cut back, 1 base at V and 5 bases at J, with 14 bases in the middle. CDR3 residues: CASSLWFQGQNEKLFF. In DNA form, the CDR3 reads TGTGCCAGCAGTTTATGGTTCCAGGGCCAAAATGAAAAACTGTTTTTT.

The chain recombines TRBV4-1 with TRBJ1-1; perhaps TRBD1 as D (5 bases). The CDR3 runs to 14 residues. V lost 0 bases and J 4 bases, leaving 9 bases between the germline ends. Germline CDR1 reads MGHRA; CDR2 reads YSYEKL. The DNA of the CDR3 is TGCGCCAGCAGCCAAGATGTCGGGGGCACTGAAGCTTTCTTT. Translation gives CASSQDVGGTEAFF.

This clone was seen once. The chain carries TRBV6-6 and TRBJ2-3, with 7 nucleotides matching TRBD2. The CDR3 extends over 15 amino acids. V lost 6 bases and J lost 8; bases outside the gene matches: 14. The germline gives CDR1 MNHNY, CDR2 SVGAGI (reference sequence). Here the CDR3 DNA reads TGTGCCAGCAGCTCCATGACTAGCCCTCGTTTTACGCAGTATTTT. Protein sequence: CASSSMTSPRFTQYF.

The V and J genes are TRBV19 and TRBJ2-3, with TRBD2 matching over 8 bases. The CDR3 is 16 amino acids. CDR1 and CDR2 from the germline V gene are LNHDA and SQIVND (reference sequence). With V trimmed by 5 bases and J by 4 bases, 11 bases remained unmatched. The CDR3 nucleotides read TGTGCCAGTAGTCTCCGGCGGGGGGCTGGGGCAGATACGCAGTATTTT. This sequence encodes CASSLRRGAGADTQYF.

The rearrangement joins TRBV28 to TRBJ2-1; TRBD2 matches 9 bases. This CDR3 contains 14 residues. Germline values: CDR1 MDHEN, CDR2 SYDVKM. J gave up 8 bases and V 2 bases, and 4 bases lay outside the gene matches. The CDR3 sequence is CASSLSSGRHEQFF. The CDR3 DNA reads TGTGCCAGCAGTTTAAGTAGCGGGAGACATGAGCAGTTCTTC.

The chain couples TRBV12-5 to TRBJ2-3, with unresolved D. Germline assignment: CDR1 LGHNT and CDR2 FRNRAP. The CDR3 totals 14 residues. V lost 3 bases, J lost 6 bases, and 13 bases lay in between. The CDR3 region is CASGFGQQSDTQYF. The CDR3 DNA reads TGTGCTAGTGGTTTTGGTCAACAATCGGATACGCAGTATTTT.

CDR3 nucleotides: TGTGCCAGCACACGATATGGGGCAGGCCCCTACGAGCAGTACTTC. Translating it yields CASTRYGAGPYEQYF. The chain carries TRBV5-4 and TRBJ2-7; D is perhaps TRBD1 (5 bases). The CDR3 is made up of 15 amino acids. Trimming cost V 6 bases and J 2 bases, with 18 bases left between them. Germline V CDR1 and CDR2: SGHNT, YYREEE (reference sequence).

V and J are TRBV6-1 and TRBJ2-3; 8 bases fit TRBD2. Germline V lookup: CDR1 MNHNS, CDR2 SASEGT. This CDR3 is built from 14 residues. With 8 bases clipped from V and 2 bases from J, the junction kept 6 bases outside the gene matches. CDR3 amino acids: CASGGLADTDTQYF. CDR3 bases: TGTGCCAGCGGTGGACTAGCAGACACAGATACGCAGTATTTT.

The chain recombines TRBV5-1 with TRBJ2-7; 9 bases align to TRBD1. The CDR3 extends over 14 amino acids. The V segment lost 3 bases and the J segment 1 base; nucleotides outside the gene matches: 2. Germline loops: CDR1 SGHRS, CDR2 YFSETQ. CDR3 sequence (DNA): TGCGCCAGCAGCTGGACAGGGGAATCCTACGAGCAGTACTTC. Residues: CASSWTGESYEQYF.